This T cell receptor (beta chain) derives from a study of T cell responses to AZD1222 COVID-19 vaccine. Background on the study: Some second doses came at about 4 weeks and others at about 12 weeks; these were pooled.

Deletions cut 0 bases from V and 0 bases from J, with 9 bases between. CDR3 length equals 15 residues. CDR1 SGHRS and CDR2 YFSETQ come from the germline V gene. Study findings and constraints: The peak T cell response came first, and repertoires were sampled only after it. Spike-wide vaccine-associated CD4 TCRs dominated at 160-218 and 743-854. The breadth and depth of Spike-specific TCRs increased once two AZD1222 doses had been given.

Remarks on this clone: Its cognate antigen is unknown.

Assay used: immunoSEQ multiplex PCR; TCRdb lists only in-frame clones, some missing. The sample shows 150,000 or so clones, roughly nine tenths of them seen only once. This TCR derives from an adult in good health. J is TRBJ1-1 and V is TRBV5-1; D is perhaps TRBD1 (5 bases). Material: peripheral blood, obtained on day 0 of AZD1222 vaccination. DNA of the CDR3: TGCGCCAGCAGCTTGGGCCCGGGGGTGAACACTGAAGCTTTCTTT. Amino acid sequence: CASSLGPGVNTEAFF.